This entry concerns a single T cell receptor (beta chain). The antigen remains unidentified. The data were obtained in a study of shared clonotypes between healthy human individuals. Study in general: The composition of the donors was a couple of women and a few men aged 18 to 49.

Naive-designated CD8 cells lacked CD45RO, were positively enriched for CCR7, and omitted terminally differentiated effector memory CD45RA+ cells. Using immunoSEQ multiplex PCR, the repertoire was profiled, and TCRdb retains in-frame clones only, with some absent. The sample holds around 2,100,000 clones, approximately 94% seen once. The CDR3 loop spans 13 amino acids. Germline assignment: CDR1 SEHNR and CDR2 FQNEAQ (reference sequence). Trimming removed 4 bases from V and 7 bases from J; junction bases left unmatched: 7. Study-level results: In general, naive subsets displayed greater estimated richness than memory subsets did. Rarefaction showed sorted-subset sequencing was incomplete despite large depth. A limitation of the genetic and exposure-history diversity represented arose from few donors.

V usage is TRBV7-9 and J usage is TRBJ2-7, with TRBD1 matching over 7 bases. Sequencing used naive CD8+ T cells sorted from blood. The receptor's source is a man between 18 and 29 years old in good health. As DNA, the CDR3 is TGTGCCAGCAGCTCTCCGGGACAGAGGGAGCAGTACTTC. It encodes CASSSPGQREQYF.